These 27 T cell receptor beta chains originate from one sample sequenced in a study of T cell responses to AZD1222 COVID-19 vaccine. The data were produced by immunoSEQ multiplex PCR, yet TCRdb's version contains in-frame clones alone and is incomplete. There are about 150,000 clones in the sample; around 90% occur only once, and approximately 3.6% lies in the top ten. The sample was peripheral blood, taken 28 days after the second AZD1222 dose. All receptors come from an adult who received the AZD1222 COVID-19 vaccine.

The chain uses TRBV7-7 and TRBJ2-3, with D possibly TRBD1 on 5 matching bases. Trimming removed 1 base from V and 6 bases from J, with 11 bases in between. Germline-derived CDR1 and CDR2 are SSHAT and FNYEAQ (reference sequence). This CDR3 region has 14 residues. The CDR3 DNA sequence: TGTGCCAGCAGCTTAGGCAGGGTCACGGATACGCAGTATTTT. Residues: CASSLGRVTDTQYF.

The genes are TRBV29-1 and TRBJ2-7, with 8 nucleotides matching TRBD1. The CDR3 spans 14 residues. V was pared by 1 base and J by 6 bases, with 8 bases of the junction left unmatched. CDR1 is SQVTM, CDR2 ANQGSEA, per germline. The CDR3 sequence: CSVEGRGLSGEQYF. CDR3 DNA sequence: TGCAGCGTTGAAGGCAGGGGGCTATCAGGCGAGCAGTACTTC.

V gene TRBV19 combines with J gene TRBJ1-6; D gene uncertain. The CDR3 has 16 amino acids. The germline CDR1 and CDR2 sequences are LNHDA and SQIVND (reference sequence). The germline V and J ends were trimmed by 3 bases and 0 bases, with 9 bases remaining between them. The CDR3 DNA follows: TGTGCCAGTAGTATTTACTTCCACTCCTATAATTCACCCCTCCACTTT. Translated, it gives CASSIYFHSYNSPLHF.

This sequence joins TRBV6-6 and TRBJ1-4; D is uncertain. This CDR3 has 15 amino acids. The ends were cut back, 7 bases at V and 5 bases at J, with 17 bases in the middle. From germline, CDR1 is MNHNY and CDR2 SVGAGI (reference sequence). CDR3 sequence reads: CASTLPLDGNEKLFF. CDR3 DNA sequence: TGTGCCAGCACCCTCCCGCTGGACGGGAATGAAAAACTGTTTTTT.

The CDR3 DNA reads TGTGCCAGCAGTTTAAACGGTGGTAATGAGCAGTTCTTC. As protein: CASSLNGGNEQFF. This chain joins TRBV12-3 or TRBV12-4 and TRBJ2-1; no definite D call. CDR3 length: 13 residues. Trimming pared 2 bases from V and 7 bases from J, leaving 9 bases between.

This chain joins TRBV6-1 and TRBJ2-7, with TRBD1 as a possible D gene (6 bases). The V and J ends lost 2 bases and 5 bases respectively, with 16 bases between them. CDR3 length: 15 residues. CDR1 MNHNS and CDR2 SASEGT come from the germline V gene. The CDR3 reads CASSETGRVRHEQYF. In DNA, the CDR3 is TGTGCCAGCAGTGAAACAGGGCGGGTCCGCCACGAGCAGTACTTC.

J is TRBJ2-7 and V is TRBV6-1; the D call may be TRBD1 or TRBD2 (5 bases each). The V end lost 3 bases, the J end lost 6 bases, and 15 bases lay between the germline ends. This CDR3 is 14 amino acids long. CDR1 and CDR2 from the germline V gene are MNHNS and SASEGT. The CDR3 loop reads CASSDSGTAGEQYF. DNA for the CDR3: TGTGCCAGCAGTGATAGTGGGACGGCGGGCGAGCAGTACTTC.

This chain links TRBV10-3 with TRBJ2-1; TRBD1 agrees at 10 bases. From germline, CDR1 is ENHRY and CDR2 SYGVKD. This CDR3 has 17 residues. Germline trimming cut 4 bases from V and 3 bases from J; bases unmatched to any gene: 9. The CDR3 is CAISGKSGQGVYNEQFF. CDR3 bases: TGTGCCATCAGTGGTAAGTCAGGACAGGGGGTCTACAATGAGCAGTTCTTC.

This rearrangement joins TRBV6-6 to TRBJ1-3; D is uncertain. Between the trimmed V and J ends, which lost 0 bases and 4 bases, there was a span of 4 bases. Germline V lookup: CDR1 MNHNY, CDR2 SVGAGI (reference sequence). CDR3 size: 13 residues. CDR3 bases: TGTGCCAGCAGTTACTCGACCGGAAACACCATATATTTT. Translating it yields CASSYSTGNTIYF.

This clone is a singleton in its sample. The gene calls are TRBV14 and TRBJ2-1; D is undetermined. The germline V gene encodes CDR1 SGHDN and CDR2 FVKESK. The CDR3 sequence is 14 residues long. Trimming shortened V by 0 bases and J by 12 bases, and 15 bases separated the two germline ends. CDR3 loop: CASSQEGPARVQFF. DNA for the CDR3: TGTGCCAGCAGCCAAGAAGGTCCAGCTCGGGTGCAGTTCTTC.

The chain carries TRBV29-1 and TRBJ1-1; D may be TRBD1 (5 bases). This CDR3 is built from 13 residues. Between the trimmed V and J ends, which lost 0 bases and 1 base, there was a span of 6 bases. Germline V gene sequence: CDR1 SQVTM, CDR2 ANQGSEA. The CDR3 nucleotides read TGCAGCGTTGAAGACAGGGAGAACACTGAAGCTTTCTTT. Translating gives CSVEDRENTEAFF. Based on the CDR3 plus reference TRBV29-1 and TRBJ1-1, the full variable domain is SAVISQKPSRDICQRGTSLTIQCQVDSQVTMMFWYRQQPGQSLTLIATANQGSEATYESGFVIDKFPISRPNLTFSTLTVSNMSPEDSSIYLCSVEDRENTEAFFGQGTRLTVV.

V is TRBV6-2 or TRBV6-3 and J is TRBJ2-2; D unresolved. The CDR3 loop spans 14 amino acids. Trimming removed 0 bases from V and 6 bases from J, with 8 bases in between. Germline values: CDR1 MNHEY, CDR2 SVGEGT. CDR3 bases: TGTGCCAGCAGTTACTCCCCCCGGGCCGGGGAGCTGTTTTTT. Translated, it gives CASSYSPRAGELFF.

V usage is TRBV3-1 (or the pseudogene TRBV3-2) and J usage is TRBJ1-2; TRBD1 might be the D (6 bases). The CDR3 is 15 amino acids. The V gene's germline CDR1 is LGHDT and CDR2 YNNKEL (reference sequence). Trimming shortened V by 0 bases and J by 4 bases, and 12 bases separated the two germline ends. CDR3 bases: TGTGCCAGCAGCCAAGAAATCACAGGGAGCTATGGCTACACCTTC. This sequence encodes CASSQEITGSYGYTF.

This chain joins TRBV27 and TRBJ1-1; D remains unclear. This CDR3 spans 15 amino acids. V lost 5 bases, J lost 5 bases, and 18 bases lay in between. CDR1 is MNHEY and CDR2 is SMNVEV in the germline V gene (reference sequence). This CDR3 reads CASSPWRSGETEAFF. The CDR3 DNA reads TGTGCCAGCAGTCCGTGGAGAAGTGGAGAGACTGAAGCTTTCTTT.

The chain links TRBV7-9 to TRBJ1-3, with unresolved D. This CDR3 is built from 16 residues. V gave up 4 bases and J gave up 2 bases, with 15 bases separating them. Germline assignment: CDR1 SEHNR and CDR2 FQNEAQ (reference sequence). DNA for the CDR3: TGTGCCAGCAGCTCCCAGGCCCAAGAGGCTGGAAACACCATATATTTT. It is translated as CASSSQAQEAGNTIYF.

This chain joins TRBV11-3 and TRBJ2-3, with TRBD1 matching 7 bases. Per the germline V gene, CDR1 is SGHNT and CDR2 is YENEEA. There are 15 residues in the CDR3. J gave up 4 bases and V 1 base, and 5 bases lay outside the gene matches. The CDR3 coding sequence is TGTGCCAGCAGCTTAGGACAGGGTGTCGCAGATACGCAGTATTTT. Its protein is CASSLGQGVADTQYF.

The CDR3 protein is CASSLVRPMNTEAFF. In DNA, the CDR3 is TGTGCCAGCAGCTTAGTAAGACCGATGAACACTGAAGCTTTCTTT. The V and J genes are TRBV11-3 and TRBJ1-1; D is uncertain. The ends were cut back, 1 base at V and 0 bases at J, with 9 bases in the middle. This CDR3 contains 15 residues. Germline V gives CDR1 SGHNT, CDR2 YENEEA.

In this sample, this clone turned up once. V and J are TRBV7-2 and TRBJ2-5; tentatively, D is TRBD1 (5 bases). The germline gives CDR1 SGHTA, CDR2 FQGNSA. The germline V and J ends were trimmed by 5 bases and 5 bases, with 21 bases remaining between them. The CDR3 totals 16 residues. CDR3 in DNA: TGTGCCAGCAGCGCCAGAAATATCAGGGAAGGGGAGACCCAGTACTTC. It yields the protein CASSARNIREGETQYF.

This clone was seen a few times. The chain links TRBV6-4 to TRBJ2-3; 12 nucleotides agree with TRBD2. This CDR3 is 15 amino acids long. V shed 8 bases, J shed 3 bases, and the junction held 6 bases outside the gene matches. Germline CDR1 MRHNA, CDR2 SNTAGT. CDR3 in DNA: TGTGCCAGCGCCAGACTAGCGGGGGATACAGATACGCAGTATTTT. It is translated as CASARLAGDTDTQYF.

The J gene is TRBJ2-7, the V gene TRBV28; 8 positions match TRBD2. Trimming took 6 bases from V and 5 from J; bases not matched to a gene: 6. CDR3 length equals 13 residues. The germline V gene encodes CDR1 MDHEN and CDR2 SYDVKM. Here the CDR3 reads CASSPGGLHEQYF. The DNA for the CDR3 is TGTGCCAGCAGCCCGGGAGGGCTCCACGAGCAGTACTTC.

The genes are TRBV15 and TRBJ2-7; D remains unclear. The germline CDR1 and CDR2 sequences are LNHNV and YYDKDF (reference sequence). V lost 0 bases and J lost 3, with 6 bases in between. The length of the CDR3 is 13 residues. The CDR3 spells CATSRDHRYEQYF. CDR3 bases: TGTGCCACCAGCAGAGATCATCGCTACGAGCAGTACTTC.

This chain links TRBV13 with TRBJ1-5; no firm D call. CDR1 is PRHDT, CDR2 FYEKMQ, per germline (reference sequence). V was pared by 0 bases and J by 6 bases, with 3 bases between. CDR3 length equals 12 residues. The CDR3 here is CASSLGVQPQHF. Written as DNA, the CDR3 is TGTGCCAGCAGCTTAGGGGTTCAGCCCCAGCATTTT.

This clone was seen only once. The J gene is TRBJ1-2, the V gene TRBV18; 9 bases map to TRBD1. There are 14 residues in the CDR3. Trimming cost V 3 bases and J 8 bases; bases outside gene matches: 7. The germline V gene encodes CDR1 KGHSH and CDR2 LQKENI. DNA of the CDR3: TGTGCCAGCTCACCGGGACAGGGCGAGCCGGGCTACACCTTC. Its translation: CASSPGQGEPGYTF.

This clone was detected only once. The chain employs TRBV7-9 and TRBJ1-2; D is ambiguous. The germline gives CDR1 SEHNR, CDR2 FQNEAQ (reference sequence). CDR3 length: 14 residues. V dropped 5 bases and J dropped 4 bases, with 14 bases sitting between them. This chain's CDR3 is CASSAEASGYGYTF. DNA for the CDR3: TGTGCCAGCAGCGCCGAAGCATCGGGCTATGGCTACACCTTC.

The genes are TRBV9 and TRBJ1-6; D remains ambiguous. Germline CDR1 SGDLS, CDR2 YYNGEE. The CDR3 consists of 18 residues. Trimming stripped 1 base from V and 11 bases from J, with 25 bases between. The CDR3 is CASSVFSGGAAFPPPLHF. CDR3 bases: TGTGCCAGCAGCGTATTTTCAGGCGGAGCTGCCTTCCCACCACCCCTCCACTTT.

This clone was picked up one time. V gene TRBV6-1 combines with J gene TRBJ2-7, with D possibly matching TRBD1 (6 bases). V was shortened by 2 bases and J by 2 bases, with 13 bases between the two germline ends. The CDR3 consists of 15 residues. The germline CDR1 and CDR2 sequences are MNHNS and SASEGT. The CDR3 here is CASSEPRGQTYEQYF. Written as DNA, the CDR3 is TGTGCCAGCAGTGAACCCCGCGGACAGACCTACGAGCAGTACTTC.

This sequence joins TRBV9 and TRBJ1-4; no clear D. Germline CDR1 and CDR2: SGDLS and YYNGEE. The CDR3 has 16 amino acids. The V end lost 0 bases, the J end lost 0 bases, and 9 bases lay between the germline ends. The CDR3 nucleotides read TGTGCCAGCAGCGTAGACCGGGTTGCAACTAATGAAAAACTGTTTTTT. It specifies CASSVDRVATNEKLFF.